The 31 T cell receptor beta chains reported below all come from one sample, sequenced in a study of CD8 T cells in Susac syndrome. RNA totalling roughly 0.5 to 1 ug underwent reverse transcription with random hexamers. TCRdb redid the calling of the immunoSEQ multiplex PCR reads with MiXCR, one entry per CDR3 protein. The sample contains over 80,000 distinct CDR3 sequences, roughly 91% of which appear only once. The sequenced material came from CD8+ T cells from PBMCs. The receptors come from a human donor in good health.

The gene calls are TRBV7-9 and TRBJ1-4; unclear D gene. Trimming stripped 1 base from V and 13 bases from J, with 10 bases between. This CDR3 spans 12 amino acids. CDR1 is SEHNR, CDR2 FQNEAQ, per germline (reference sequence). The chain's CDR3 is CASSLESGGLFF. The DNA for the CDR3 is TGTGCCAGCAGCTTAGAAAGCGGAGGACTGTTTTTT.

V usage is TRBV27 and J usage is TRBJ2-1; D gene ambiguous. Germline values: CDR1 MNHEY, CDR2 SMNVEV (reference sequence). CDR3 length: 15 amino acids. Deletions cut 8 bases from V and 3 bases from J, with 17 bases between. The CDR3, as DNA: TGTGCCAGCCTCCCGGATACTACGAGCTACAATGAGCAGTTCTTC. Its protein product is CASLPDTTSYNEQFF.

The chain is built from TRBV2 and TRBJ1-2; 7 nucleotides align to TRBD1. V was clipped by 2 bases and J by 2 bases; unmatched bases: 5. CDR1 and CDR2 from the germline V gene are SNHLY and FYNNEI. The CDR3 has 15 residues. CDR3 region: CASSELPTGNYGYTF. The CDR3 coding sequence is TGTGCCAGCAGTGAACTCCCGACAGGGAACTATGGCTACACCTTC. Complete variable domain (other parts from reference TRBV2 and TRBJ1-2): EPEVTQTPSHQVTQMGQEVILRCVPISNHLYFYWYRQILGQKVEFLVSFYNNEISEKSEIFDDQFSVERPDGSNFTLKIRSTKLEDSAMYFCASSELPTGNYGYTFGSGTRLTVV.

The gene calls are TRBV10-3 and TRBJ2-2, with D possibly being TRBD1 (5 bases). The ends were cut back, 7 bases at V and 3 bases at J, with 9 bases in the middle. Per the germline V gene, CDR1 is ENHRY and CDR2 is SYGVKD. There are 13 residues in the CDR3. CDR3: CAITLGDTGELFF. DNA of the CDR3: TGTGCCATCACTTTAGGGGACACCGGGGAGCTGTTTTTT.

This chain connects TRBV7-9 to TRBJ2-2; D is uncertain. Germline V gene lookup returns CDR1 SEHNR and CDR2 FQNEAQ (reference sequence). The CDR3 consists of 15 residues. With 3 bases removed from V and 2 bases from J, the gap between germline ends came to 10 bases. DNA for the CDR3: TGTGCCAGCAGCTTCCCGCAAGTCAACACCGGGGAGCTGTTTTTT. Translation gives CASSFPQVNTGELFF.

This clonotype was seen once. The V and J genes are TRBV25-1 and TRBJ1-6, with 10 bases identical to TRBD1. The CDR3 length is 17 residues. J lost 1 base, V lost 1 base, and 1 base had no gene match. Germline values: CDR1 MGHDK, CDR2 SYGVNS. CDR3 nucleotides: TGTGCCAGCAGTGAATGGGGACAGGGGTCCTATAATTCACCCCTCCACTTT. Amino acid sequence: CASSEWGQGSYNSPLHF.

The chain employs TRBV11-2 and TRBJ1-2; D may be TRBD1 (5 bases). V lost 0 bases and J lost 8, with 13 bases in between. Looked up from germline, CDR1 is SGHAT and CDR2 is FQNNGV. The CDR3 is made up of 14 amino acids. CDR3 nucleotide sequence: TGTGCCAGCAGCTTAGACGGGGCCCCGCGGGGCTACACCTTC. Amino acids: CASSLDGAPRGYTF.

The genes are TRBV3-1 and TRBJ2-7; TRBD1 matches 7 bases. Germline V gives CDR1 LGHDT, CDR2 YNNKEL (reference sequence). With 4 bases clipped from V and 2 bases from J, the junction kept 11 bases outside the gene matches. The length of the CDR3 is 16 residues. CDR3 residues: CASSPLPGQRTYEQYF. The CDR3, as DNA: TGTGCCAGCAGCCCCTTGCCGGGACAGCGAACCTACGAGCAGTACTTC.

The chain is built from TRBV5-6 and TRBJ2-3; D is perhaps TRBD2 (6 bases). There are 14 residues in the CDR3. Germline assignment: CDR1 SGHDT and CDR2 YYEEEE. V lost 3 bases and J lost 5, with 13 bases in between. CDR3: CASSWGDLGDTQYF. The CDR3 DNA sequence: TGTGCCAGCAGCTGGGGGGACCTCGGAGATACGCAGTATTTT. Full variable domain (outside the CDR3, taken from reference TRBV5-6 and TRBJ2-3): DAGVTQSPTHLIKTRGQQVTLRCSPKSGHDTVSWYQQALGQGPQFIFQYYEEEERQRGNFPDRFSGHQFPNYSSELNVNALLLGDSALYLCASSWGDLGDTQYFGPGTRLTVL.

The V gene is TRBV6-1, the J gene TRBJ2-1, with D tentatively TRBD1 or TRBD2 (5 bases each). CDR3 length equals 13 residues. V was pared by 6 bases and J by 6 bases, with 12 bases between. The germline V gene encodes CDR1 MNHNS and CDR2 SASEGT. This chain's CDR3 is CASSPGRGNEQFF. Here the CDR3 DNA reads TGTGCCAGCAGCCCGGGACGGGGCAATGAGCAGTTCTTC.

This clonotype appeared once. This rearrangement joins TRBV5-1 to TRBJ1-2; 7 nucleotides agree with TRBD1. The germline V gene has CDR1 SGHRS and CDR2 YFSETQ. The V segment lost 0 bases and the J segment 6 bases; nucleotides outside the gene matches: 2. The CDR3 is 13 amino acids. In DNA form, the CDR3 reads TGCGCCAGCAGCTTGGAACAGGGGAATGGCTACACCTTC. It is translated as CASSLEQGNGYTF.

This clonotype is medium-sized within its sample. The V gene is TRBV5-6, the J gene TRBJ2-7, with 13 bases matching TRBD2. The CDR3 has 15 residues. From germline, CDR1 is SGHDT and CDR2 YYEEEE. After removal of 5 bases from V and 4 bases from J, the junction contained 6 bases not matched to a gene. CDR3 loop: CASSPGLAGDYEQYF. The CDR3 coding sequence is TGTGCCAGCAGTCCTGGACTAGCGGGGGATTACGAGCAGTACTTC.

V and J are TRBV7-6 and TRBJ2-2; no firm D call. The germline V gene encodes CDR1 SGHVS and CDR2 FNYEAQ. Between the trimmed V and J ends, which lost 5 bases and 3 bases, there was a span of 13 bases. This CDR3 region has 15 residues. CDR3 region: CASSVLGYDTGELFF. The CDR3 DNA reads TGTGCCAGCAGCGTCCTGGGTTACGACACCGGGGAGCTGTTTTTT.

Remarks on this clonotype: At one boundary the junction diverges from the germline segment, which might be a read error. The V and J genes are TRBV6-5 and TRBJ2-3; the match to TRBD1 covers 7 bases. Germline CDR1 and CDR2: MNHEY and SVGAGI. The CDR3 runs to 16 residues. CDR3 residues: CASSDSTGDETDTQYF. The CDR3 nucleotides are TGTGCCAGCAGTGACTCAACAGGGGATGAAACAGATACGCAGTATTTT.

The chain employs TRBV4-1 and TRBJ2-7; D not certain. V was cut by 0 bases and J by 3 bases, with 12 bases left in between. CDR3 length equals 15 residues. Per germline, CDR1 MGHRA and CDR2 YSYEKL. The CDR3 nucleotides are TGCGCCAGCAGCCAAGATGCGGTCGGTTTCTACGAGCAGTACTTC. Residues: CASSQDAVGFYEQYF.

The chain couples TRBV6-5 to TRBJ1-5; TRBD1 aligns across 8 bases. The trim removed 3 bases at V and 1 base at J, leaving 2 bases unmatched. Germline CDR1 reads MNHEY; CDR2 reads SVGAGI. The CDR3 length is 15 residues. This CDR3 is CASSYTGGSNQPQHF. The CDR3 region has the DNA TGTGCCAGCAGTTATACAGGGGGAAGCAATCAGCCCCAGCATTTT.

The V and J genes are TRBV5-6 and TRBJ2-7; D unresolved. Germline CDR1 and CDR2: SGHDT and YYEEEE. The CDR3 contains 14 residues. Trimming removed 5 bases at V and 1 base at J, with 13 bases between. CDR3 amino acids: CASSFETESYEQYF. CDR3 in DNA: TGTGCCAGCAGTTTCGAAACAGAGTCCTACGAGCAGTACTTC.

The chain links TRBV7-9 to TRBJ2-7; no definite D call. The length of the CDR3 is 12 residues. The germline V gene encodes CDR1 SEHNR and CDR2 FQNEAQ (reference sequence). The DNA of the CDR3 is TGTGCGTTTGTTAGAGGTTCCTACGAGCAGTACTTC. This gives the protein CAFVRGSYEQYF.

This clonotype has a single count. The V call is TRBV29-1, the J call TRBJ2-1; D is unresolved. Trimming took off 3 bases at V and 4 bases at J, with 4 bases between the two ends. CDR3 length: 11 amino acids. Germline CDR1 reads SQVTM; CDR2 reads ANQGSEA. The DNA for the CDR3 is TGCAGCGTTGAGATGTACAATGAGCAGTTCTTC. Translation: CSVEMYNEQFF.

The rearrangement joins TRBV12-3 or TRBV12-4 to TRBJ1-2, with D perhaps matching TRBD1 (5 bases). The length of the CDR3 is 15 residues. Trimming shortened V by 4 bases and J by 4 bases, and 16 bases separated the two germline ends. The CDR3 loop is CASSWGRGPSYGYTF. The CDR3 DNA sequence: TGTGCCAGCAGTTGGGGCCGGGGACCGAGCTATGGCTACACCTTC.

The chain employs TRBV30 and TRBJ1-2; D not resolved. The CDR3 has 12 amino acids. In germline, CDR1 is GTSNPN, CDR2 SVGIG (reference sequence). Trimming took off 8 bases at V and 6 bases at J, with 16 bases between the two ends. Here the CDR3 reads CAAPAMLDGYTF. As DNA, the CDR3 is TGTGCCGCCCCGGCTATGCTGGATGGCTACACCTTC.

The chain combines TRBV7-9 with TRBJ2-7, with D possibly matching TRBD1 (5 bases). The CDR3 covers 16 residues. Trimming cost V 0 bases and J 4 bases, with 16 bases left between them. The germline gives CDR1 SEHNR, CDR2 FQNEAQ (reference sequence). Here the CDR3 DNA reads TGTGCCAGCAGCTTAGCCCAGACAGAAGCCGGGTACGAGCAGTACTTC. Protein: CASSLAQTEAGYEQYF.

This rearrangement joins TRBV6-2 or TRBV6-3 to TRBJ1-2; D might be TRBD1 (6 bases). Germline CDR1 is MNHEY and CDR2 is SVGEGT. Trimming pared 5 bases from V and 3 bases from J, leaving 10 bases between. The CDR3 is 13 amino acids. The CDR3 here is CASSRQDHYGYTF. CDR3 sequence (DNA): TGTGCCAGCAGTCGACAGGACCACTATGGCTACACCTTC.

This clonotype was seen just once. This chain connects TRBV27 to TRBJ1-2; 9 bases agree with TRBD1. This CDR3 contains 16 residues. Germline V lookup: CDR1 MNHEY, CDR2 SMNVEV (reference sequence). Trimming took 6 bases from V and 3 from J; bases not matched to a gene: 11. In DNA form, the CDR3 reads TGTGCCAGCAGAAGGCCTGGGACAGGGCAGGACTATGGCTACACCTTC. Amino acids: CASRRPGTGQDYGYTF.

The chain's CDR3 is CASSLTSGGLQETQYF. CDR3 DNA: TGTGCCAGCAGTTTGACTAGCGGGGGGCTCCAAGAGACCCAGTACTTC. The chain has TRBV12-3 or TRBV12-4 and TRBJ2-5, with 13 bases fitting TRBD2. The length of the CDR3 is 16 residues. Trimming removed 3 bases from V and 1 base from J; junction bases left unmatched: 2.

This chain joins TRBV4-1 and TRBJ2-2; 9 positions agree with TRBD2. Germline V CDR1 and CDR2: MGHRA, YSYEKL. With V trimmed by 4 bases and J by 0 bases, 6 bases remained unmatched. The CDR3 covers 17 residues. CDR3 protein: CASSPRLAATNTGELFF. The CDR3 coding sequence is TGCGCCAGCAGCCCTAGACTAGCGGCTACGAACACCGGGGAGCTGTTTTTT.

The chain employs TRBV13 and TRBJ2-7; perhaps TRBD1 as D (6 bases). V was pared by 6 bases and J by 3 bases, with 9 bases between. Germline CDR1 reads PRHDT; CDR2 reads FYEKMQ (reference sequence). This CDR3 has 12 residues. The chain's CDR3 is CASRKDSYEQYF. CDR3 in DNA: TGTGCCAGCAGGAAGGACAGCTACGAGCAGTACTTC.

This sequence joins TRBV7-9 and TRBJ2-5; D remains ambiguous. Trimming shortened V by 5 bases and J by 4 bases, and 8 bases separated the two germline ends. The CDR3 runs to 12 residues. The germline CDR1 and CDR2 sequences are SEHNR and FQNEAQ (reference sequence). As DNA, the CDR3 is TGTGCCAGCAGCCCGAATCGAGAGACCCAGTACTTC. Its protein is CASSPNRETQYF.

As DNA, the CDR3 is TGTGCCAGCAGCACATCCGGGACTAGCCTCGGATACGAGCAGTACTTC. Amino acids: CASSTSGTSLGYEQYF. The J gene is TRBJ2-7, the V gene TRBV7-3, with 9 bases matching TRBD2. Looked up from germline, CDR1 is SGHTA and CDR2 is FQGTGA. The J segment lost 4 bases and the V segment lost 5 bases, leaving 12 bases of the junction unmatched. CDR3 size: 16 residues.

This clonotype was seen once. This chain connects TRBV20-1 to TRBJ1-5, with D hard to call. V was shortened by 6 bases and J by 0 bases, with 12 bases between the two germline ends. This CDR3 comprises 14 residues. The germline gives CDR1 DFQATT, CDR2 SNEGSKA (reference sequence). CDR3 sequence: CSATLGDSNQPQHF. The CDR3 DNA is TGCAGTGCCACACTGGGAGATAGCAATCAGCCCCAGCATTTT.

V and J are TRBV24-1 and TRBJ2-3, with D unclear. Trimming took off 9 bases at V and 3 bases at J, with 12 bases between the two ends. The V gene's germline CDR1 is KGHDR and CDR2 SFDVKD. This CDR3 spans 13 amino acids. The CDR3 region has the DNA TGTGCCACCGCGCACGACGGTACAGATACGCAGTATTTT. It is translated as CATAHDGTDTQYF.